This entry lists 7 T cell receptor beta chains sequenced from one sample in a study of T-cell reconstitution after alpha-beta-depleted transplantation in children. Unique molecular identifiers were incorporated into the prepared TCRbeta library. TCRdb re-called the PCR reads through MiXCR, storing one row per CDR3 protein. The profile shows some 200,000 distinct CDR3 sequences, under 8.5% of them singletons. This sample comprised PBMCs, mostly from graft donor cells, obtained 360 days after TCRalphabeta/CD19-depleted stem cell transplant. All receptors derive from a male patient between 2 and 10 years old who had a stem cell transplant for acute myeloid leukemia, so the T cells may come from the graft donor.

This clonotype has a handful of counts. This chain connects TRBV5-1 to TRBJ2-1; 7 bases line up with TRBD1. This CDR3 region has 13 residues. The germline CDR1 and CDR2 sequences are SGHRS and YFSETQ. Trimming at V came to 0 bases and at J to 10 bases, leaving 4 bases not matched to a gene. The DNA of the CDR3 is TGCGCCAGCAGCTTGGATTCCAGGGGGGAGCAGTTCTTC. Translating gives CASSLDSRGEQFF. Supplemented by reference TRBV5-1 and TRBJ2-1, the full variable domain reads KAGVTQTPRYLIKTRGQQVTLSCSPISGHRSVSWYQQTPGQGLQFLFEYFSETQRNKGNFPGRFSGRQFSNSRSEMNVSTLELGDSALYLCASSLDSRGEQFFGPGTRLTVL.

This clonotype was picked up a small number of times. The chain couples TRBV20-1 to TRBJ1-6; D is unresolved. Germline loops: CDR1 DFQATT, CDR2 SNEGSKA (reference sequence). Trimming stripped 5 bases from V and 6 bases from J, with 11 bases between. CDR3 length equals 13 residues. Here the CDR3 reads CSARGVSNSPLHF. As DNA, the CDR3 is TGCAGTGCTCGTGGGGTGTCTAATTCACCCCTCCACTTT.

This clonotype was counted many times. The genes are TRBV6-5 and TRBJ2-5; 15 bases fit TRBD2. CDR1 MNHEY and CDR2 SVGAGI come from the germline V gene. The trim removed 2 bases at V and 2 bases at J, leaving 3 bases unmatched. The CDR3 spans 17 residues. The CDR3 is CASSYLGLAGGQETQYF. DNA of the CDR3: TGTGCCAGCAGTTACCTCGGACTAGCGGGGGGGCAAGAGACCCAGTACTTC.

This clonotype was detected many times. The chain employs TRBV29-1 and TRBJ1-2; 11 bases map to TRBD1. CDR1 and CDR2 (germline): SQVTM, ANQGSEA. CDR3 size: 13 residues. Trimming took 7 bases from V and 2 from J; bases not matched to a gene: 3. The CDR3: CSGGQGANYGYTF. The CDR3, as DNA: TGCAGCGGAGGACAGGGGGCGAACTATGGCTACACCTTC. Using reference TRBV29-1 and TRBJ1-2 for the parts outside the CDR3, the full variable domain is SAVISQKPSRDICQRGTSLTIQCQVDSQVTMMFWYRQQPGQSLTLIATANQGSEATYESGFVIDKFPISRPNLTFSTLTVSNMSPEDSSIYLCSGGQGANYGYTFGSGTRLTVV.

This clonotype is deemed medium-sized. The chain recombines TRBV7-9 with TRBJ2-2; 12 bases fit TRBD2. V shed 8 bases and J 6 bases; nucleotides not matched to a gene: 7. The germline V gene encodes CDR1 SEHNR and CDR2 FQNEAQ (reference sequence). This CDR3 is 15 amino acids long. The CDR3 coding sequence is TGTGCCAGCCGCCAGACTAGCGGGAGCCCCGGGGAGCTGTTTTTT. It yields the protein CASRQTSGSPGELFF.

There are many counts of this clonotype. This CDR3 is CSVEGRDEQFF. The CDR3 nucleotides read TGCAGCGTTGAAGGACGAGATGAGCAGTTCTTC. This chain connects TRBV29-1 to TRBJ2-1; D is undetermined. Deletions cut 1 base from V and 8 bases from J, with 6 bases between. Germline CDR1 and CDR2: SQVTM and ANQGSEA. The CDR3 totals 11 residues.

This clonotype appeared many times. The rearrangement joins TRBV15 to TRBJ2-5; D is ambiguous. The germline V gene has CDR1 LNHNV and CDR2 YYDKDF (reference sequence). With 1 base removed from V and 4 bases from J, the gap between germline ends came to 13 bases. This CDR3 is built from 15 residues. The CDR3 bases are TGTGCCACCAGCAGAGTGTCCTCAGGCGGAGAGACCCAGTACTTC. Protein sequence: CATSRVSSGGETQYF.